Listed below are T cell receptor beta chains from one sample, sequenced in a study of type 1 regulatory T cells. One entry per CDR3 protein, called by TCRdb with MiXCR from the reads. The sample lists about 62,000 distinct CDR3 sequences; less than 65% were seen once. For these receptors, no antigen is known. Sequenced: cultured non-Tr1 T cells, either the whole culture or a sorted T cell fraction (not recorded which). The source is a human donor in good health. Each CDR3 is given with its conserved first and last residue. Fields, in order: V gene, J gene, CDR3 length, CDR3 protein.

TRBV7-2	TRBJ1-5	13	CASSAAHGQPQHF
TRBV27	TRBJ2-5	15	CASSRIGQGMETQYF
TRBV7-9	TRBJ1-6	15	CASSEAGIDNSPLHF
TRBV5-1	TRBJ1-1	14	CASSLDGMNTEAFF
TRBV24-1	TRBJ2-1	17	CATSTTSGNNFYNVQFF
TRBV20-1	TRBJ1-2	12	CSATGQVYGYTF
TRBV7-2	TRBJ2-1	15	CASSLGLAGGWEQFF
TRBV18	TRBJ1-3	16	CASSPPIDSSGNTIYF
TRBV29-1	TRBJ2-2	12	CSGRENTGELFF
TRBV5-1	TRBJ2-3	14	CASSFDKSTDTQYF
TRBV3-1	TRBJ2-2	13	CASSQGAGGELFF